Following are 23 T cell receptor beta chains from one sample sequenced in a study of response to subunit inactivated influenza vaccine. TCRdb fed the RT-PCR reads into MiXCR, producing one record per CDR3 protein. The sample has approximately 530,000 distinct CDR3 sequences; 10% to 15% are singletons. Specimen: PBMCs from blood, collected more than 35 days after vaccination. These receptors were obtained from a man aged 45-65 years who received an inactivated influenza vaccine.

This chain uses TRBV6-2 or TRBV6-3 with TRBJ1-5, with 8 bases lining up with TRBD1. Germline V CDR1 and CDR2: MNHEY, SVGEGT. V shed 2 bases, J shed 3 bases, and the junction held 3 bases outside the gene matches. The CDR3 totals 15 residues. CDR3 bases: TGTGCCAGCAGTTACGAGACAGGGGCCAATCAGCCCCAGCATTTT. It encodes CASSYETGANQPQHF.

This clonotype was seen only a few times. V and J are TRBV11-2 and TRBJ2-4; TRBD1 or TRBD2 may be the D gene (5 bases each). Germline-derived CDR1 and CDR2 are SGHAT and FQNNGV. The CDR3 spans 12 residues. The germline V and J ends were trimmed by 5 bases and 13 bases, with 15 bases remaining between them. The CDR3 region is CASSPRGSRQYF. In DNA, the CDR3 is TGTGCCAGCAGCCCACGGGGCAGCCGCCAGTACTTC.

This clonotype appeared a single time. The rearrangement uses TRBV20-1 and TRBJ2-5; no reliable D call. This CDR3 is built from 11 residues. Germline CDR1 DFQATT, CDR2 SNEGSKA (reference sequence). Trimming took off 0 bases at V and 10 bases at J, with 9 bases between the two ends. This CDR3 reads CSARDVEVQYF. The CDR3 region has the DNA TGCAGTGCTAGAGATGTAGAGGTCCAGTACTTC.

This clonotype was seen repeatedly, ten times or more. CDR3 nucleotides: TGTGCCAGCAGTTACGGGACAGGGGCCTACGAGCAGTACTTC. Protein sequence: CASSYGTGAYEQYF. The chain links TRBV6-5 to TRBJ2-7, with TRBD1 identical over 10 bases. Losses at the gene ends were 2 bases for V and 2 bases for J; bases not matched to a gene: 0. Germline V gives CDR1 MNHEY, CDR2 SVGAGI. This CDR3 is built from 14 residues.

This sequence joins TRBV5-1 and TRBJ2-7, with TRBD2 matching 8 bases. The germline V gene encodes CDR1 SGHRS and CDR2 YFSETQ. This CDR3 is 15 amino acids long. J lost 4 bases, V lost 4 bases, and 10 bases had no gene match. CDR3 bases: TGCGCCAGCAGCCCGGGAGGCGGGAGGAGGTACGAGCAGTACTTC. Translating gives CASSPGGGRRYEQYF.

The rearrangement uses TRBV12-3 or TRBV12-4 and TRBJ1-5, with D tentatively TRBD1 (6 bases). This CDR3 is built from 14 residues. V lost 2 bases to trimming and J lost 7 bases, with 12 bases between them. CDR3 residues: CASSLSSRGQPQHF. CDR3 DNA: TGTGCCAGCAGTTTATCTAGCAGGGGACAGCCCCAGCATTTT.

The table lists this clonotype with a few counts. The chain links TRBV2 to TRBJ2-7; D is perhaps TRBD1 or TRBD2 (5 bases each). CDR1 and CDR2 from the germline V gene are SNHLY and FYNNEI. The CDR3 is 15 residues long. V was clipped by 3 bases and J by 1 base, with 13 bases between them. The CDR3 DNA reads as TGTGCCAGCAGTGAGGGACCCCCAACGTCCTACGAGCAGTACTTC. It translates to CASSEGPPTSYEQYF.

This clonotype was seen more than once but under ten times. The J gene is TRBJ2-3, the V gene TRBV14; D call uncertain. The germline V gene has CDR1 SGHDN and CDR2 FVKESK. The CDR3 is 14 amino acids. V was trimmed by 4 bases and J by 0 bases, leaving 8 bases between them. CDR3 in amino acids: CASSPRWSTDTQYF. The CDR3 DNA is TGTGCCAGCAGCCCCCGGTGGAGCACAGATACGCAGTATTTT.

The table lists this clonotype with a few counts. CDR3 DNA sequence: TGTGCCAGCAGTGCGCTAGCGGGAGTAGAGACCCAGTACTTC. This codes for CASSALAGVETQYF. The genes are TRBV2 and TRBJ2-5, with TRBD2 matching 10 bases. The CDR3 contains 14 residues. CDR1 and CDR2 from the germline V gene are SNHLY and FYNNEI. J was trimmed by 4 bases and V by 4 bases; bases with no gene match: 3.

This sequence joins TRBV20-1 and TRBJ1-4, with a weak D call TRBD1 (5 bases). Trimming cost V 0 bases and J 6 bases, with 17 bases left between them. In germline, CDR1 is DFQATT, CDR2 SNEGSKA (reference sequence). CDR3 length equals 16 residues. CDR3 nucleotide sequence: TGCAGTGCTAGAGATGGAAAAGGAACAGGTCATGAAAAACTGTTTTTT. Encoded protein: CSARDGKGTGHEKLFF.

This clonotype was observed a handful of times. The genes are TRBV20-1 and TRBJ2-7, with a possible D match to TRBD1 (6 bases). Trimming stripped 1 base from V and 3 bases from J, with 13 bases between. In germline, CDR1 is DFQATT, CDR2 SNEGSKA (reference sequence). The length of the CDR3 is 14 residues. The CDR3 here is CSARARLGGYEQYF. The CDR3 nucleotides read TGCAGTGCTAGAGCTAGGCTAGGGGGCTACGAGCAGTACTTC.

The V call is TRBV7-9, the J call TRBJ2-3, with D perhaps being TRBD1 or TRBD2 (5 bases each). The CDR3 extends over 15 amino acids. Trimming pared 5 bases from V and 8 bases from J, leaving 20 bases between. The germline CDR1 and CDR2 sequences are SEHNR and FQNEAQ (reference sequence). The CDR3 reads CASSTLTQGAATQYF. CDR3 nucleotides: TGTGCCAGCAGCACCCTCACCCAGGGAGCGGCTACGCAGTATTTT.

This clonotype was detected a few times. The V and J genes are TRBV4-3 and TRBJ2-1, with 11 bases matching TRBD2. V lost 1 base to trimming and J lost 8 bases; unmatched junction nucleotides: 13. The CDR3 length is 18 residues. The germline V gene encodes CDR1 LGHNA and CDR2 YSLEER. As DNA, the CDR3 is TGCGCCAGCAGCCAAGGGGGTTTTAGCGGGAGGGCTGGGGATGAGCAGTTCTTC. Its protein is CASSQGGFSGRAGDEQFF.

This clonotype came up a few times. The chain links TRBV18 to TRBJ2-5, with D unresolved. V dropped 2 bases and J dropped 3 bases, with 4 bases sitting between them. Germline V lookup: CDR1 KGHSH, CDR2 LQKENI. This CDR3 contains 12 residues. The CDR3 nucleotides read TGTGCCAGCTCACCAGAGAAAGAGACCCAGTACTTC. This gives the protein CASSPEKETQYF.

The chain links TRBV7-2 to TRBJ2-1; 12 bases agree with TRBD1. The CDR3 has 15 amino acids. J gave up 7 bases and V 6 bases, and 7 bases lay outside the gene matches. The germline gives CDR1 SGHTA, CDR2 FQGNSA. CDR3 nucleotides: TGTGCCAGCAGTCCGGGACAGGGGGCGCAGAATGAGCAGTTCTTC. Protein product: CASSPGQGAQNEQFF. The full variable domain, rest sourced from reference TRBV7-2 and TRBJ2-1, is GAGVSQSPSNKVTEKGKDVELRCDPISGHTALYWYRQSLGQGLEFLIYFQGNSAPDKSGLPSDRFSAERTGGSVSTLTIQRTQQEDSAVYLCASSPGQGAQNEQFFGPGTRLTVL.

This clonotype was detected many times. V gene TRBV12-3 or TRBV12-4 combines with J gene TRBJ2-5; no definite D call. The CDR3 sequence is 12 residues long. The V end lost 5 bases, the J end lost 7 bases, and 11 bases lay between the germline ends. The CDR3 loop reads CASSHHLGTQYF. The CDR3 DNA is TGTGCCAGCAGTCACCATTTGGGGACCCAGTACTTC.

The table lists this clonotype with many counts. The chain carries TRBV7-2 and TRBJ2-3, with a weak D call TRBD2 (5 bases). V shed 2 bases and J shed 2 bases, with 11 bases lying between them. This CDR3 spans 15 amino acids. Germline CDR1 is SGHTA and CDR2 is FQGNSA. As DNA, the CDR3 is TGTGCCAGCAGCTTATTTTGGGAGACCACAGATACGCAGTATTTT. It yields the protein CASSLFWETTDTQYF.

This clonotype showed up many times. The CDR3 nucleotides read TGTGCCTATTTCGGATATCGGGAGACCCAGTACTTC. This gives the protein CAYFGYRETQYF. The chain recombines TRBV7-9 with TRBJ2-5; unclear D gene. Trimming removed 11 bases from V and 5 bases from J, with 15 bases in between. CDR1 and CDR2 from the germline V gene are SEHNR and FQNEAQ (reference sequence). The CDR3 spans 12 residues.

The V gene is TRBV6-2 or TRBV6-3, the J gene TRBJ2-7, with D unclear. CDR1 is MNHEY, CDR2 SVGEGT, per germline. Between the trimmed V and J ends, which lost 6 bases and 0 bases, there was a span of 18 bases. CDR3 length: 16 residues. The CDR3 here is CASSQSRTKASYEQYF. CDR3 in DNA: TGTGCCAGCAGCCAGTCCCGGACGAAAGCCTCCTACGAGCAGTACTTC.

This chain uses TRBV14 with TRBJ2-2, with 7 bases matching TRBD2. Germline CDR1 SGHDN, CDR2 FVKESK. This CDR3 spans 15 amino acids. The ends lost 2 bases at V and 6 bases at J; junction bases unmatched: 6. CDR3 region: CASSQRPGGSGELFF. The CDR3 bases are TGTGCCAGCAGCCAAAGACCGGGAGGATCCGGGGAGCTGTTTTTT.

Points on this clonotype: One junction end disagrees with the germline gene, perhaps due to a read error. The chain recombines TRBV20-1 with TRBJ2-3, with 7 bases that match TRBD1. The germline CDR1 and CDR2 sequences are DFQATT and SNEGSKA (reference sequence). The CDR3 extends over 17 amino acids. DNA of the CDR3: TGCAGCGCTAGAGGGGTTACAGGGGTCGGTGTCTCAGATACGCAGTATTTT. Encoded protein: CSARGVTGVGVSDTQYF.

This clonotype was counted many times. The chain couples TRBV12-3 or TRBV12-4 to TRBJ1-1; 9 bases line up with TRBD1. There are 15 residues in the CDR3. V trimming: 5 bases; J trimming: 4 bases; junction bases outside the gene matches: 8. The CDR3 here is CASSLRQGGGTEAFF. CDR3 sequence (DNA): TGTGCCAGCAGTCTACGACAGGGGGGGGGCACTGAAGCTTTCTTT.

This clonotype turned up a few times. The J gene is TRBJ2-5, the V gene TRBV5-1; D is uncertain. The CDR3 length is 14 residues. Looked up from germline, CDR1 is SGHRS and CDR2 is YFSETQ. The V gene lost 4 bases and the J gene lost 5 bases, with 15 bases spanning the gap. Written as DNA, the CDR3 is TGCGCCAGCAGCCTCGCGGACGGTGGGGAGACCCAGTACTTC. Its protein is CASSLADGGETQYF.